This passage covers 31 T cell receptor beta chains from one sample sequenced in a study of T cells in Graves' hyperthyroidism and ophthalmopathy. There were TCR beta CDR3 regions amplified from RNA transcripts. TCR CDR3 underwent first-round RT-PCR with the HTBI primer set. Each CDR3 protein is one row after TCRdb ran MiXCR on the multiplex PCR reads. Altogether a few hundred thousand distinct CDR3 sequences are present, approximately 14% being singletons, with the ten largest covering over 11%. The specimen was blood. These receptors originate from a middle-aged woman with Graves' hyperthyroidism.

CDR3 DNA: TGTGCCACCCGGGGACATCAAGAGACCCAGTACTTC. It encodes CATRGHQETQYF. The chain links TRBV27 to TRBJ2-5; the D gene is possibly TRBD1 (6 bases). The V gene lost 10 bases and the J gene lost 2 bases, with 11 bases spanning the gap. Germline V gene data show CDR1 as MNHEY and CDR2 as SMNVEV (reference sequence). CDR3 length equals 12 residues.

Here the CDR3 DNA reads TGTGCCAGCAGCCAAGGAACGAGGGTAGGGGGTCGTCGGAGTACGTTCTTC. Translation: CASSQGTRVGGRRSTFF. This chain joins TRBV3-1 and TRBJ2-1; possibly TRBD1 for D (6 bases). The CDR3 is 17 residues long. Germline values: CDR1 LGHDT, CDR2 YNNKEL (reference sequence). The V and J ends lost 1 base and 15 bases respectively, with 28 bases between them.

This clonotype was recorded at least ten times. This sequence joins TRBV12-3 or TRBV12-4 and TRBJ2-1; D is unclear. The ends were cut back, 2 bases at V and 7 bases at J, with 6 bases in the middle. The CDR3 has 12 residues. The CDR3 nucleotides are TGTGCCAGCAGTTTACAAGCTAATGAGCAGTTCTTC. This gives the protein CASSLQANEQFF.

In its sample, this clonotype was seen many times. The chain employs TRBV2 and TRBJ2-7; D unresolved. The germline gives CDR1 SNHLY, CDR2 FYNNEI. V was pared by 7 bases and J by 1 base, with 17 bases between. The CDR3 is 15 amino acids. The CDR3 is CASKGFGQTSYEQYF. The CDR3 nucleotides are TGTGCCAGCAAAGGGTTCGGGCAGACGTCCTACGAGCAGTACTTC.

This clonotype was seen a few times. This chain joins TRBV10-3 and TRBJ2-2; D remains unclear. Between the trimmed V and J ends, which lost 11 bases and 0 bases, there was a span of 16 bases. This CDR3 has 15 residues. Per germline, CDR1 ENHRY and CDR2 SYGVKD. The CDR3 region is CASSGSATNTGELFF. The CDR3 bases are TGTGCCTCGTCGGGTTCTGCGACGAACACCGGGGAGCTGTTTTTT.

Ten or more counts support this clonotype. The chain uses TRBV28 and TRBJ2-7, with D hard to call. This CDR3 is built from 15 residues. The V end was cut by 3 bases, the J end by 3 bases, with 15 bases between. Germline V gives CDR1 MDHEN, CDR2 SYDVKM. This chain's CDR3 is CASSLRYATYYEQYF. The CDR3 DNA is TGTGCCAGCAGTTTGCGGTACGCCACTTACTACGAGCAGTACTTC. The full variable domain, with the rest looked up from reference TRBV28 and TRBJ2-7, is DVKVTQSSRYLVKRTGEKVFLECVQDMDHENMFWYRQDPGLGLRLIYFSYDVKMKEKGDIPEGYSVSREKKERFSLILESASTNQTSMYLCASSLRYATYYEQYFGPGTRLTVT.

This clonotype showed up many times. The V and J genes are TRBV24-1 and TRBJ2-3; no clear D. The germline gives CDR1 KGHDR, CDR2 SFDVKD. The CDR3 spans 15 residues. V was clipped by 6 bases and J by 0 bases, with 12 bases between them. CDR3 sequence: CATSKEAKSTDTQYF. CDR3 bases: TGTGCCACCAGTAAAGAAGCGAAAAGCACAGATACGCAGTATTTT.

The genes are TRBV7-9 and TRBJ1-5; D is perhaps TRBD1 (5 bases). CDR1 is SEHNR and CDR2 is FQNEAQ in the germline V gene (reference sequence). Trimming stripped 1 base from V and 6 bases from J, with 13 bases between. CDR3 size: 15 residues. The CDR3 is CASSLGQGDGQPQHF. The CDR3 coding sequence is TGTGCCAGCAGCTTAGGTCAGGGTGACGGTCAGCCCCAGCATTTT.

The chain employs TRBV3-1 and TRBJ1-2; D remains ambiguous. Germline V gene sequence: CDR1 LGHDT, CDR2 YNNKEL (reference sequence). This CDR3 spans 13 amino acids. With 0 bases removed from V and 8 bases from J, the gap between germline ends came to 10 bases. The CDR3 nucleotides read TGTGCCAGCAGCCAAGACGAGGTACGAGGCTACACCTTC. Its translation is CASSQDEVRGYTF. Variable domain in full (rest from reference TRBV3-1 and TRBJ1-2): DTAVSQTPKYLVTQMGNDKSIKCEQNLGHDTMYWYKQDSKKFLKIMFSYNNKELIINETVPNRFSPKSPDKAHLNLHINSLELGDSAVYFCASSQDEVRGYTFGSGTRLTVV.

This clonotype showed up many times. The chain joins TRBV27 to TRBJ2-7, with a tentative D call TRBD2 (6 bases). There are 14 residues in the CDR3. CDR1 and CDR2 from the germline V gene are MNHEY and SMNVEV (reference sequence). Trimming left V 6 bases short and J 9 bases short, with 21 bases between. The CDR3 is CASSPGGLQVGQYF. The CDR3 DNA reads as TGTGCCAGCAGCCCCGGAGGACTACAGGTGGGGCAGTACTTC.

This clonotype was counted at least ten times. CDR3 coding DNA: TGTGCCAGCAGCTTGAGCTCAGATACGCAGTATTTT. Translated: CASSLSSDTQYF. This chain uses TRBV7-6 with TRBJ2-3; D gene ambiguous. The CDR3 has 12 amino acids. The germline gives CDR1 SGHVS, CDR2 FNYEAQ. Trimming took 3 bases from V and 4 from J, leaving 5 bases between them.

This chain connects TRBV11-3 to TRBJ2-7; D possibly corresponds to TRBD1 (5 bases). CDR3 length: 14 amino acids. CDR1 and CDR2 from the germline V gene are SGHNT and YENEEA. V lost 3 bases to trimming and J lost 0 bases, with 9 bases between them. CDR3 nucleotide sequence: TGTGCCAGCAGCTTCTCACAGGCCTCCTACGAGCAGTACTTC. The encoded protein is CASSFSQASYEQYF.

CDR3: CASSLDGLAGDEQYF. The CDR3 bases are TGTGCCAGCAGCTTAGATGGACTAGCGGGAGACGAGCAGTACTTC. This chain joins TRBV7-9 and TRBJ2-7; 13 nucleotides agree with TRBD2. The CDR3 totals 15 residues. The germline gives CDR1 SEHNR, CDR2 FQNEAQ (reference sequence). V was pared by 1 base and J by 5 bases, with 2 bases of the junction left unmatched.

This clonotype was counted ten times or more. J is TRBJ2-1 and V is TRBV7-3; 11 bases are a match to TRBD1. Germline CDR1 reads SGHTA; CDR2 reads FQGTGA. The CDR3 loop spans 15 amino acids. Trimming took 5 bases from V and 5 from J; bases not matched to a gene: 5. The CDR3 sequence: CASSPDRGLNNEQFF. The CDR3 DNA reads as TGTGCCAGCAGCCCGGACAGGGGGCTCAACAATGAGCAGTTCTTC.

This clonotype was seen a few times. The chain is built from TRBV27 and TRBJ2-2, with TRBD1 matching 7 bases. Trimming cost V 3 bases and J 2 bases; bases outside gene matches: 9. In germline, CDR1 is MNHEY, CDR2 SMNVEV (reference sequence). This CDR3 spans 17 amino acids. In DNA form, the CDR3 reads TGTGCCAGCAGTTTGCACACCGGGACAGCTAACACCGGGGAGCTGTTTTTT. It is translated as CASSLHTGTANTGELFF.

This clonotype was observed many times. The chain combines TRBV5-1 with TRBJ2-1, with 7 bases identical to TRBD2. CDR3 length equals 15 residues. The ends lost 0 bases at V and 6 bases at J; junction bases unmatched: 6. Germline loops: CDR1 SGHRS, CDR2 YFSETQ. CDR3 region: CASSLVERGVNEQFF. For the CDR3, the DNA is TGCGCCAGCAGCTTGGTAGAGCGGGGCGTCAATGAGCAGTTCTTC.

There are many counts of this clonotype. The rearrangement uses TRBV7-2 and TRBJ2-1; D is ambiguous. V dropped 0 bases and J dropped 9 bases, with 12 bases sitting between them. The CDR3 runs 14 residues. Germline V lookup: CDR1 SGHTA, CDR2 FQGNSA. CDR3 DNA: TGTGCCAGCAGCTTAGCCCCGGGCCCAGGTGAGCAGTTCTTC. Encoded protein: CASSLAPGPGEQFF.

This clonotype occurred many times. The chain links TRBV12-3 or TRBV12-4 to TRBJ1-2; D ambiguous. The CDR3 contains 14 residues. V was clipped by 2 bases and J by 6 bases, with 13 bases between them. The CDR3 sequence is CASSLTGSEHGYTF. The CDR3 DNA sequence: TGTGCCAGCAGTTTAACCGGTTCGGAACATGGCTACACCTTC.

The chain employs TRBV6-5 and TRBJ2-7; TRBD2 matches at 14 bases. Germline trimming cut 4 bases from V and 2 bases from J; bases unmatched to any gene: 10. CDR3 length: 18 amino acids. The V gene's germline CDR1 is MNHEY and CDR2 SVGAGI. In DNA form, the CDR3 reads TGTGCCAGCAGTTCCCCGGGACTAGCGGGAGTCTGGCCCTACGAGCAGTACTTC. It encodes CASSSPGLAGVWPYEQYF.

This clonotype was picked up many times. The chain employs TRBV28 and TRBJ2-1; 12 nucleotides line up with TRBD2. The CDR3 is 19 residues long. The junction had 19 bases not matched to a gene; V was cut back by 6 bases and J by 7 bases. Germline CDR1 is MDHEN and CDR2 is SYDVKM. The CDR3 DNA follows: TGTGCCAGCAGAAAGACTAGCGGGAGTAGAGGTATAGAGGGGAATGAGCAGTTCTTC. Translation gives CASRKTSGSRGIEGNEQFF.

This clonotype came up many times. The V and J genes are TRBV12-3 or TRBV12-4 and TRBJ1-2; D is possibly TRBD1 (5 bases). The CDR3 is 14 amino acids. Trimming took 6 bases from V and 3 from J, leaving 14 bases between them. The CDR3 nucleotides are TGTGCCAGCAGCCTGACAGCCAAAGACTATGGCTACACCTTC. Translating it yields CASSLTAKDYGYTF.

With regard to this clonotype: The conserved phenylalanine or tryptophan normally closing the CDR3 is absent here, so this likely arose from a read error. The gene calls are TRBV7-3 and TRBJ1-1; D remains unclear. Trimming removed 2 bases from V and 4 bases from J, with 5 bases in between. The CDR3 has 12 amino acids. Per the germline V gene, CDR1 is SGHTA and CDR2 is FQGTGA. The CDR3 DNA reads as TGTGCCAGCAGCTTACTTGGCACTGAAGCTTTCCTT. This gives the protein CASSLLGTEAFL.

V usage is TRBV10-3 and J usage is TRBJ1-5; TRBD1 matches 7 bases. The ends lost 5 bases at V and 0 bases at J; junction bases unmatched: 4. The CDR3 totals 15 residues. CDR1 is ENHRY, CDR2 SYGVKD, per germline. The chain's CDR3 is CAISTGTDSNQPQHF. The CDR3 nucleotides read TGTGCCATCAGTACCGGGACAGATAGCAATCAGCCCCAGCATTTT.

The table lists this clonotype with a count of one. The V call is TRBV11-2, the J call TRBJ1-1, with TRBD1 as a possible D gene (6 bases). V lost 2 bases and J 5 bases, leaving 15 bases between the germline ends. CDR3 length equals 15 residues. The germline gives CDR1 SGHAT, CDR2 FQNNGV. The CDR3 nucleotides are TGTGCCAGCAGCTTATCGCGGGGGGCAACAACTGAAGCTTTCTTT. This translates into CASSLSRGATTEAFF.

The chain combines TRBV19 with TRBJ2-1, with TRBD2 identical over 11 bases. The CDR3 loop spans 14 amino acids. V shed 1 base and J 11 bases; nucleotides not matched to a gene: 4. From germline, CDR1 is LNHDA and CDR2 SQIVND (reference sequence). The CDR3, as DNA: TGTGCCAGTAGTATAGCTCCGACTAGCGGGAAGCAGTTCTTC. This encodes CASSIAPTSGKQFF.

This clonotype was counted a few times. The chain links TRBV13 to TRBJ2-5, with TRBD2 identical over 13 bases. The CDR3 is 16 amino acids. The germline gives CDR1 PRHDT, CDR2 FYEKMQ (reference sequence). The V gene end was trimmed by 6 bases and the J gene end by 7 bases; junction bases not matched to a gene: 11. The CDR3 is CASSSTSGRAKGTQYF. The CDR3 nucleotides read TGTGCCAGCAGTTCCACTAGCGGGAGGGCTAAAGGGACCCAGTACTTC.

This clonotype was picked up a small number of times. The gene calls are TRBV20-1 and TRBJ2-5, with 10 bases lining up with TRBD1. Trimming removed 6 bases from V and 3 bases from J; junction bases left unmatched: 7. The V gene's germline CDR1 is DFQATT and CDR2 SNEGSKA (reference sequence). This CDR3 contains 14 residues. CDR3 DNA sequence: TGCAGTGCCAGGACCGGGACAGGGGAAGAGACCCAGTACTTC. Translation gives CSARTGTGEETQYF.

The chain joins TRBV10-3 to TRBJ2-7; D perhaps matches TRBD2 (5 bases). The CDR3 spans 16 residues. Trimming took off 7 bases at V and 2 bases at J, with 21 bases between the two ends. Germline V CDR1 and CDR2: ENHRY, SYGVKD. In nucleotides, the CDR3 is TGTGCCATCACCGAAAGTGGCGGAGGTTTTCCCTACGAGCAGTACTTC. Protein sequence: CAITESGGGFPYEQYF.

This clonotype was counted ten times or more. The chain couples TRBV2 to TRBJ2-7; tentatively, D is TRBD1 (5 bases). V lost 6 bases to trimming and J lost 3 bases, with 15 bases between them. This CDR3 is built from 14 residues. Germline CDR1 SNHLY, CDR2 FYNNEI. CDR3: CASSNPTAHYEQYF. CDR3 bases: TGTGCCAGCAGCAACCCGACAGCGCACTACGAGCAGTACTTC.

There are many counts of this clonotype. The chain uses TRBV6-1 and TRBJ2-7; 15 bases line up with TRBD2. In germline, CDR1 is MNHNS, CDR2 SASEGT. There are 15 residues in the CDR3. Trimming cost V 5 bases and J 6 bases; bases outside gene matches: 5. The CDR3 DNA follows: TGTGCCAGCAGTCCCAGGGGACTAGCGGGAGGCGAGCAGTACTTC. Translation: CASSPRGLAGGEQYF.

V usage is TRBV7-6 and J usage is TRBJ2-1; the D gene could be TRBD1 or TRBD2 (7 bases each). Trimming removed 4 bases at V and 1 base at J, with 11 bases between. Germline values: CDR1 SGHVS, CDR2 FNYEAQ. This CDR3 spans 15 amino acids. DNA for the CDR3: TGTGCCAGCAGCTCCAGGGGGGGTTCCTACAATGAGCAGTTCTTC. It yields the protein CASSSRGGSYNEQFF.